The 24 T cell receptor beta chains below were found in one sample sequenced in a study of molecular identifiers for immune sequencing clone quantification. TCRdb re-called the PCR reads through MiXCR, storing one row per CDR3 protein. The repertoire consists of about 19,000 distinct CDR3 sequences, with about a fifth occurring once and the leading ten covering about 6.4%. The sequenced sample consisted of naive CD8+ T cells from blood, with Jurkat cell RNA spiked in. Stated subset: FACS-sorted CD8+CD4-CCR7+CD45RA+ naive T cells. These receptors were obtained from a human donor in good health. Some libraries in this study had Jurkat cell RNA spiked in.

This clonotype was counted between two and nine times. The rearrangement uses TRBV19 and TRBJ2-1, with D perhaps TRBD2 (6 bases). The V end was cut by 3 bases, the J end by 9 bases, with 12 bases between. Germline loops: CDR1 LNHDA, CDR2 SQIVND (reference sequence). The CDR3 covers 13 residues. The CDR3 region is CASSIWGVGEQFF. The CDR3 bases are TGTGCCAGTAGTATTTGGGGGGTGGGTGAGCAGTTCTTC.

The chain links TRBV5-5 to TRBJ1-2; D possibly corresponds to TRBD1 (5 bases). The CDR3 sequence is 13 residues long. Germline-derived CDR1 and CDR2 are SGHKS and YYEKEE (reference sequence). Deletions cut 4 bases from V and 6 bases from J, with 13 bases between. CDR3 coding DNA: TGTGCCAGCAGCAACCTGGGGGAGGATGGCTACACCTTC. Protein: CASSNLGEDGYTF.

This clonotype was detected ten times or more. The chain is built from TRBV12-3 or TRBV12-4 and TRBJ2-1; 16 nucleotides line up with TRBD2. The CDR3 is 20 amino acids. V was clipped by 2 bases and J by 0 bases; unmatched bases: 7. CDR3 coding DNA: TGTGCCAGCAGTTTAAGGGGACTAGCGGGAGGGCCGGTCTCCTACAATGAGCAGTTCTTC. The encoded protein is CASSLRGLAGGPVSYNEQFF.

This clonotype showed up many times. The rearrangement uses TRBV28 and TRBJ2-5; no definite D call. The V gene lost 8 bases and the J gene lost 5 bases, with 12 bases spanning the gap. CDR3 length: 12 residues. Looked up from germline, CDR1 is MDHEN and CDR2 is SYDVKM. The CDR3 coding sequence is TGTGCCAGCCACGGTTACACGGAGACCCAGTACTTC. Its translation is CASHGYTETQYF.

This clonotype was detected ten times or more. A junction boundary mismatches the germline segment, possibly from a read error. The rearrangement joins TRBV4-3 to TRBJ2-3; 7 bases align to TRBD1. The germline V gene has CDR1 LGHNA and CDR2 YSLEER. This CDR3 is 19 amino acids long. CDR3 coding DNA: TGCGCCGGCAGCCAAGACGGGTATGGACAGGAGCGTTACACAGATACGCAGTATTTT. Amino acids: CAGSQDGYGQERYTDTQYF.

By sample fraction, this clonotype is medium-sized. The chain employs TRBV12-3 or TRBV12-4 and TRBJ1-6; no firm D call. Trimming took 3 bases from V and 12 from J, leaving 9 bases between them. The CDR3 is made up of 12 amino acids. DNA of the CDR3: TGTGCCAGCAGTTTTATTCCTCGACCCCTCCACTTT. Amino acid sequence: CASSFIPRPLHF.

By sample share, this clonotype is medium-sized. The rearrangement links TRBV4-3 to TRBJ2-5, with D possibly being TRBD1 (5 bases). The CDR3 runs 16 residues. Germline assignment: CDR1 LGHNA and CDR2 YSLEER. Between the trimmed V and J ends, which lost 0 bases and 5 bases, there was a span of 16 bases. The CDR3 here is CASSQDIRGILETQYF. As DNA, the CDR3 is TGCGCCAGCAGCCAAGATATAAGGGGAATTTTGGAGACCCAGTACTTC.

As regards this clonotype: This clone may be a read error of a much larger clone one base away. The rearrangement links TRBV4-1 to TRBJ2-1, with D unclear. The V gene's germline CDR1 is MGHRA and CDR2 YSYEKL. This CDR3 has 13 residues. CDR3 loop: CASSQANLGERFF. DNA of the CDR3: TGCGCCAGCAGCCAAGCCAACTTAGGTGAGCGGTTCTTC.

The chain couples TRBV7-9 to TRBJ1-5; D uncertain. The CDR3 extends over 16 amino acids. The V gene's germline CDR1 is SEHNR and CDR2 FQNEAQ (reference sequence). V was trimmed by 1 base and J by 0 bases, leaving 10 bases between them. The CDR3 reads CASSLGISNSNQPQHF. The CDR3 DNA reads TGTGCCAGCAGCTTAGGCATCAGTAATAGCAATCAGCCCCAGCATTTT.

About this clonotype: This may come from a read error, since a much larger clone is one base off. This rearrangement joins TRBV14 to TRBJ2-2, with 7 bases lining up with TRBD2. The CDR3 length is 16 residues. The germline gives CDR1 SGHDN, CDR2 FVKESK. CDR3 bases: TGTGTCAGCAGCCTATACTACGCGGGAGTGTCCGGGGAGCTGTTTTTT. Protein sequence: CVSSLYYAGVSGELFF.

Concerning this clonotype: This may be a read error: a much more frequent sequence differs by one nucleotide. The CDR3 nucleotides read TGTGCCAACAGATGGACTAGCGGGATTGGTTATCAAGAGACCCAGTACTTC. Translation: CANRWTSGIGYQETQYF. The chain joins TRBV28 to TRBJ2-5; 12 bases are a match to TRBD2. The trim removed 10 bases at V and 2 bases at J, leaving 14 bases unmatched. Germline V gene sequence: CDR1 MDHEN, CDR2 SYDVKM. The CDR3 is 17 amino acids.

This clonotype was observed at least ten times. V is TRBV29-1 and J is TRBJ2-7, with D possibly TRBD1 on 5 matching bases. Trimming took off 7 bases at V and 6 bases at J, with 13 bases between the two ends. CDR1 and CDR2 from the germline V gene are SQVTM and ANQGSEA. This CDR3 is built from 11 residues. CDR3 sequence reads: CSGNQGPEQYF. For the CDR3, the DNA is TGCAGCGGCAACCAGGGCCCCGAGCAGTACTTC.

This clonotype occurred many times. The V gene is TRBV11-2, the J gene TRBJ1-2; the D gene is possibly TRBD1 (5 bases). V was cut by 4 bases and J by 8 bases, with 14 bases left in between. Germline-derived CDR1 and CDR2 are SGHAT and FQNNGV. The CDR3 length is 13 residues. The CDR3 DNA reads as TGTGCCAGCAGCTCGGGACCTCCAAGGGGCTACACCTTC. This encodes CASSSGPPRGYTF.

The CDR3 loop is CASSLDTALLTEAFF. The CDR3 nucleotides read TGTGCCAGCAGCTTGGATACAGCTTTACTGACTGAAGCTTTCTTT. This chain links TRBV5-5 with TRBJ1-1; D gene unclear. CDR3 length equals 15 residues. V was cut by 0 bases and J by 5 bases, with 14 bases left in between. Looked up from germline, CDR1 is SGHKS and CDR2 is YYEKEE (reference sequence).

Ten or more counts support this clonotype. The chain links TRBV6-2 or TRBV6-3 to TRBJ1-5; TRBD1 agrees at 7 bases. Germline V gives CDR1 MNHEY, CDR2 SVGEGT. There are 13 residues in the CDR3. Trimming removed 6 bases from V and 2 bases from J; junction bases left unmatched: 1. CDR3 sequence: CASRDRGNQPQHF. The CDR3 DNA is TGTGCCAGCAGAGACAGGGGCAATCAGCCCCAGCATTTT.

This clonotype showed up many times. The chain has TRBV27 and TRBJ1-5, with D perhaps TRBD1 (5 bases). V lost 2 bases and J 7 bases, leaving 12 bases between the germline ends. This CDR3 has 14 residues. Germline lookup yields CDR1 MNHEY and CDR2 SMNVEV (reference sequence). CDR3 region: CASSLRGTSQPQHF. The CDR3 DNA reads TGTGCCAGCAGTTTAAGAGGGACTTCCCAGCCCCAGCATTTT.

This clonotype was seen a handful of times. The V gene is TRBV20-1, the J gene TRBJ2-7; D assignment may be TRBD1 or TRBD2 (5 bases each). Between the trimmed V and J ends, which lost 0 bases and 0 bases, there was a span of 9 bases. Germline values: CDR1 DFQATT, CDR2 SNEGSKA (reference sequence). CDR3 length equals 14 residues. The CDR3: CSARDPGRSYEQYF. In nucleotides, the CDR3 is TGCAGTGCTAGAGATCCGGGACGCTCCTACGAGCAGTACTTC.

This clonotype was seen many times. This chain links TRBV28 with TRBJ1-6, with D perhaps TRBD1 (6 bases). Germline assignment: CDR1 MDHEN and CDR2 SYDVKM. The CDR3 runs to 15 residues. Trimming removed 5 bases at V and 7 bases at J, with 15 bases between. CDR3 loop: CASSPPGQQNSPLHF. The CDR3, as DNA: TGTGCCAGCAGTCCCCCGGGACAACAGAATTCACCCCTCCACTTT.

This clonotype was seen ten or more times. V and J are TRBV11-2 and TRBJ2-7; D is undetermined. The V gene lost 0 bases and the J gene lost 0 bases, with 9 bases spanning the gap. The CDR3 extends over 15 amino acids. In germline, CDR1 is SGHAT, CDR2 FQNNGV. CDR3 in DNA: TGTGCCAGCAGCTTAGAAGCAGACTTCTCCTACGAGCAGTACTTC. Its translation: CASSLEADFSYEQYF.

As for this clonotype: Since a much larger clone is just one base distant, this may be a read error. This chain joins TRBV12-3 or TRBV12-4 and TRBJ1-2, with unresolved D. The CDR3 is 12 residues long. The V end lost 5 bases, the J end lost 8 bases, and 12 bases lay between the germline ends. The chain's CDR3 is CASSQEGSGYTF. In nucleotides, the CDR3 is TGTGCCAGCAGTCAGGAAGGGAGCGGCTACACCTTC.

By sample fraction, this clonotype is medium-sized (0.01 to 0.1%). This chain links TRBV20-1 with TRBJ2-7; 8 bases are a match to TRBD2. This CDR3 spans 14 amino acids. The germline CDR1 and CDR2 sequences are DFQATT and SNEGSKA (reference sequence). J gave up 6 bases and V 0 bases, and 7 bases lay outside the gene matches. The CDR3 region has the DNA TGCAGTGCTAGAGACGGGACTAGTATCACCGAGCAGTACTTC. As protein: CSARDGTSITEQYF.

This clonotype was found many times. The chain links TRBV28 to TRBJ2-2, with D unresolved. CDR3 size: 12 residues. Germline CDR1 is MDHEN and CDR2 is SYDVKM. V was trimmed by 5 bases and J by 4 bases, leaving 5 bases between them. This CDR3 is CASSGPTGELFF. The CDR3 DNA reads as TGTGCCAGCAGTGGGCCCACCGGGGAGCTGTTTTTT.

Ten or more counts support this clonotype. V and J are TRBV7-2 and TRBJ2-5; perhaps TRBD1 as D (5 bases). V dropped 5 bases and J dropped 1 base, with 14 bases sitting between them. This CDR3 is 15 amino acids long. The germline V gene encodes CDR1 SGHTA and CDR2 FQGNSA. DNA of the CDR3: TGTGCCAGCAGCGAAGACGGACACCCCCAAGAGACCCAGTACTTC. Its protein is CASSEDGHPQETQYF.

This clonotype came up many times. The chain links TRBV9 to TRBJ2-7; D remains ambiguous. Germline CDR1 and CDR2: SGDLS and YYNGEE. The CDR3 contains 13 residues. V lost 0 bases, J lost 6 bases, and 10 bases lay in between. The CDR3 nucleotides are TGTGCCAGCAGCGTAGAAGGAAACGGCGAGCAGTACTTC. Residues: CASSVEGNGEQYF.